A selection of T cell receptor beta chains follows, all from one sample in a study of human T cells and chemical hapten exposure. TCRdb called the RACE reads again in MiXCR, with one record for every CDR3 protein. Seen here are about 82,000 distinct CDR3 sequences, 10% to 15% observed once, and the top ten hold roughly 6%. The starting material was whole blood, obtained in connection with sensitization to the hapten diphenylcyclopropenone (DPC). The source is a woman aged 45-60 years with alopecia areata. Some clones in this sample may be carry-over from other donors' samples. Both conserved end residues are part of each CDR3. The order of the fields is clone size, J gene, D gene, V gene, CDR3 protein, CDR3 DNA. D genes are given only for firm matches. Clone size, where shown, is once, few, many, or a class for clones that have expanded.

few,TRBJ2-7,TRBD2,TRBV20-1,CSARETSVSYEQYF,TGCAGTGCTAGAGAAACTAGCGTCTCCTACGAGCAGTACTTC
-,TRBJ2-2,-,TRBV11-2,CASSFTGTGGELFF,TGTGCCAGCAGCTTTACAGGGACGGGCGGGGAGCTGTTTTTT
-,TRBJ2-2,-,TRBV5-1,CASSLNPGAGELFF,TGCGCCAGCAGCTTGAATCCAGGGGCCGGGGAGCTGTTTTTT
few,TRBJ2-1,TRBD2,TRBV29-1,CSGGGNEQFF,TGCAGCGGCGGGGGAAATGAGCAGTTCTTC
-,TRBJ2-5,-,TRBV5-1,CASSLDSSIQTQYF,TGCGCCAGCAGCTTGGACAGCTCTATACAGACCCAGTACTTC
few,TRBJ2-7,-,TRBV3-1,CASSHRLGAGEQYF,TGTGCCAGCAGCCATCGCCTAGGGGCGGGCGAGCAGTACTTC
-,TRBJ2-7,TRBD2,TRBV20-1,CSARSLSGGQYF,TGCAGTGCTAGATCCCTGTCGGGGGGGCAGTACTTC
-,TRBJ1-1,-,TRBV5-5,CASSSVGSMNTEAFF,TGTGCCAGCAGCTCTGTCGGGTCCATGAACACTGAAGCTTTCTTT
many,TRBJ2-2,-,TRBV7-9,CATGKSGTGELFF,TGTGCCACCGGCAAATCTGGGACCGGGGAGCTGTTTTTT
many,TRBJ1-2,TRBD1,TRBV11-2,CASSLTGGTYGYTF,TGTGCCAGCAGCCTGACAGGGGGTACCTATGGCTACACCTTC
many,TRBJ2-2,TRBD2,TRBV5-1,CASRGGSGTGELFF,TGCGCCAGCAGAGGCGGGAGTGGAACCGGGGAGCTGTTTTTT
few,TRBJ2-1,TRBD2,TRBV6-2/TRBV6-3,CASSSLSGAYNEQFF,TGTGCCAGCAGTTCCCTTAGCGGGGCCTACAATGAGCAGTTCTTC
-,TRBJ2-1,TRBD2,TRBV20-1,CSARRTSGDSGEQFF,TGCAGTGCTCGGAGGACTAGCGGAGATTCGGGGGAGCAGTTCTTC
-,TRBJ2-3,TRBD2,TRBV2,CASSAPTSGTYTDTQYF,TGTGCCAGCAGTGCCCCGACTAGCGGAACCTACACAGATACGCAGTATTTT
-,TRBJ2-6,-,TRBV19,CASTRSHSGANVLTF,TGTGCCAGTACGAGGTCCCACTCTGGGGCCAACGTCCTGACTTTC
many,TRBJ2-7,TRBD1,TRBV14,CASSGQGRNEQYF,TGTGCCAGCAGCGGACAGGGCAGGAACGAGCAGTACTTC
few,TRBJ2-3,-,TRBV27,CASSAAASTDTQYF,TGTGCCAGCAGCGCGGCCGCTAGCACAGATACGCAGTATTTT
-,TRBJ2-3,TRBD1,TRBV5-1,CASSPTTGPSDTQYF,TGCGCCAGCAGCCCCACGACAGGGCCATCAGATACGCAGTATTTT
-,TRBJ2-7,TRBD2,TRBV6-5,CASSGSSGRNEQYF,TGTGCCAGCAGTGGCTCTAGCGGGAGGAACGAGCAGTACTTC
many,TRBJ1-1,TRBD1,TRBV7-8,CASSIDRGRISPEAFF,TGTGCCAGCAGCATAGACAGGGGGCGGATTTCCCCTGAAGCTTTCTTT
-,TRBJ2-1,-,TRBV5-4,CASSLDNEQFF,TGTGCCAGCAGCTTAGACAATGAGCAGTTCTTC
few,TRBJ1-5,-,TRBV20-1,CSAQSGTQINQPQHF,TGCAGTGCGCAATCAGGGACTCAAATCAATCAGCCCCAGCATTTT
many,TRBJ1-1,-,TRBV28,CASSLLVGVGVSGTEAFF,TGTGCCAGCAGTTTATTGGTTGGTGTAGGGGTTTCAGGGACTGAAGCTTTCTTT
-,TRBJ2-5,-,TRBV7-6,CASSLSGLETQYF,TGTGCCAGCAGCTTATCTGGGCTAGAGACCCAGTACTTC
few,TRBJ2-6,TRBD1,TRBV9,CASSVGVGTGRTSGANVLTF,TGTGCCAGCAGCGTAGGAGTAGGGACAGGCCGTACCTCTGGGGCCAACGTCCTGACTTTC
few,TRBJ1-1,-,TRBV2,CASSGSLGQAFF,TGTGCCAGCAGTGGTAGCCTGGGACAAGCTTTCTTT
few,TRBJ2-1,TRBD2,TRBV6-6,CASSYGLAGGQDEQFF,TGTGCCAGCAGTTACGGACTAGCGGGGGGGCAGGATGAGCAGTTCTTC
once,TRBJ2-1,-,TRBV10-3,CAISESAGNYNEQFF,TGTGCCATCAGTGAGTCGGCGGGGAATTACAATGAGCAGTTCTTC
many,TRBJ2-1,TRBD1,TRBV3-1,CASSPGTGGAGGQFF,TGTGCCAGCAGCCCCGGGACAGGGGGGGCTGGTGGGCAGTTCTTC
-,TRBJ2-2,-,TRBV6-5,CASSYQLRGAGVGELFF,TGTGCCAGCAGTTACCAACTCAGGGGGGCAGGTGTCGGGGAGCTGTTTTTT
few,TRBJ2-5,-,TRBV7-9,CASTRTQETQYF,TGTGCCAGCACCCGGACCCAAGAGACCCAGTACTTC
-,TRBJ1-6,-,TRBV12-3/TRBV12-4,CASSPFNSPLHF,TGTGCCAGCAGCCCCTTTAATTCACCCCTCCACTTT
many,TRBJ2-2,-,TRBV5-1,CASSPGVGGWSGELFF,TGCGCCAGCAGCCCAGGGGTCGGAGGATGGTCCGGGGAGCTGTTTTTT
many,TRBJ2-5,-,TRBV10-3,CAISEQETQYF,TGTGCCATCAGTGAGCAAGAGACCCAGTACTTC
few,TRBJ1-2,TRBD1,TRBV29-1,CSAHNLLGQDNYGYTF,TGCAGCGCCCACAACCTACTCGGACAGGACAACTATGGCTACACCTTC
few,TRBJ2-4,-,TRBV27,CASSLGPPWAKNIQYF,TGTGCCAGCAGTTTAGGTCCCCCCTGGGCCAAAAACATTCAGTACTTC
-,TRBJ2-2,-,TRBV6-5,CASSYPGQENTGEPFF,TGTGCCAGCAGTTACCCAGGGCAGGAGAACACCGGGGAGCCGTTTTTT
few,TRBJ1-1,-,TRBV29-1,CSVREGGNTEAFF,TGCAGCGTTCGAGAAGGGGGTAACACTGAAGCTTTCTTT
many,TRBJ2-5,-,TRBV5-1,CASSLKRPLAKETQYF,TGCGCCAGCAGCTTAAAGCGGCCCCTAGCGAAAGAGACCCAGTACTTC
many,TRBJ1-4,-,TRBV29-1,CSVEDQSEKLFF,TGCAGCGTTGAAGATCAGTCTGAAAAACTGTTTTTT
-,TRBJ2-1,TRBD2,TRBV7-6,CASSPGVAGVVEQFF,TGTGCCAGCAGCCCCGGGGTAGCGGGAGTTGTTGAGCAGTTCTTC
many,TRBJ2-7,-,TRBV12-3/TRBV12-4,CASSFSGIYEQYF,TGTGCCAGCAGTTTCTCGGGAATCTACGAGCAGTACTTC
few,TRBJ1-5,TRBD1,TRBV12-3/TRBV12-4,CASSLGTAHSNQPQHF,TGTGCCAGCAGTTTGGGGACAGCGCATAGCAATCAGCCCCAGCATTTT
-,TRBJ1-4,TRBD1,TRBV25-1,CASSESLQGQRNEKLFF,TGTGCCAGCAGTGAATCCCTTCAGGGACAGAGGAATGAAAAACTGTTTTTT
many,TRBJ2-7,-,TRBV3-1,CASSRSTIVTSEQYF,TGTGCCAGCAGCCGGAGTACTATAGTCACTAGCGAGCAGTACTTC
-,TRBJ2-5,TRBD1,TRBV24-1,CATSDQTGGQETQYF,TGTGCCACCAGTGACCAGACAGGGGGGCAAGAGACCCAGTACTTC
many,TRBJ2-1,-,TRBV6-4,CASSDSFGYNEQFF,TGTGCCAGCAGTGACTCCTTTGGCTACAATGAGCAGTTCTTC
many,TRBJ2-7,-,TRBV28,CASSSGALGLRYEQYF,TGTGCCAGCAGTTCAGGGGCCTTGGGGCTACGCTACGAGCAGTACTTC
few,TRBJ2-1,TRBD2,TRBV30,CAWSVHLAGLMSYNEQFF,TGTGCCTGGAGTGTACACCTAGCGGGCCTCATGAGCTACAATGAGCAGTTCTTC
-,TRBJ2-7,-,TRBV5-1,CASSFTLQSYEQYF,TGCGCCAGCAGCTTTACCTTGCAGTCCTACGAGCAGTACTTC
many,TRBJ2-7,TRBD1,TRBV5-4,CASSLGTGLVYEQYF,TGTGCCAGCAGCTTAGGGACAGGGTTAGTCTACGAGCAGTACTTC
-,TRBJ2-3,-,TRBV7-6,CASSLGGGPGDTQYF,TGTGCCAGCAGCCTAGGGGGAGGGCCCGGAGATACGCAGTATTTT
few,TRBJ1-2,TRBD1,TRBV7-8,CASSNMGTGLGYTF,TGTGCCAGCAGCAATATGGGGACAGGGCTTGGCTACACCTTC
-,TRBJ2-1,TRBD2,TRBV3-1,CASSQGDGRARNEQFF,TGTGCCAGCAGCCAAGGGGACGGGAGGGCTAGGAATGAGCAGTTCTTC
-,TRBJ1-2,TRBD1,TRBV20-1,CSARVPTGGNINYGYTF,TGCAGTGCTAGAGTCCCGACAGGGGGAAATATAAACTATGGCTACACCTTC
many,TRBJ2-2,-,TRBV29-1,CSVGRPPAGELFF,TGCAGCGTGGGGCGGCCGCCCGCCGGGGAGCTGTTTTTT
-,TRBJ2-3,TRBD2,TRBV12-3/TRBV12-4,CASSSSGLPTDTQYF,TGTGCCAGCAGCTCTAGCGGACTACCCACAGATACGCAGTATTTT
many,TRBJ1-1,-,TRBV20-1,CSASYSEGTEAFF,TGCAGTGCTAGCTACTCCGAGGGAACTGAAGCTTTCTTT
few,TRBJ2-7,-,TRBV5-4,CASSFEAVSYEQYF,TGTGCCAGCAGCTTTGAGGCGGTTTCCTACGAGCAGTACTTC
many,TRBJ2-3,TRBD2,TRBV13,CASSFGWGLAGPEGADTQYF,TGTGCCAGCAGCTTCGGCTGGGGACTAGCGGGACCTGAGGGTGCAGATACGCAGTATTTT